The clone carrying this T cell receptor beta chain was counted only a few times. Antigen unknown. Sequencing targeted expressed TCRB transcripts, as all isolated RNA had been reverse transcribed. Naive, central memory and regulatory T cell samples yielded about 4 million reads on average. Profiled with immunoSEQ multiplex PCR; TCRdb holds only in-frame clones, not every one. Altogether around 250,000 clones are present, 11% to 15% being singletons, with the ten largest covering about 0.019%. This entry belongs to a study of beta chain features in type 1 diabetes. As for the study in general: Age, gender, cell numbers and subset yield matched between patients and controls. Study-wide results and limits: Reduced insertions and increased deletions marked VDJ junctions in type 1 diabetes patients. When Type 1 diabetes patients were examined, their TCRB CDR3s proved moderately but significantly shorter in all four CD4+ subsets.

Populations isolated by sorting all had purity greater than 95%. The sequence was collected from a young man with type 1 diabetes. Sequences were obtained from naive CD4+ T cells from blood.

CDR3 nucleotides: TGTGCCAGCAGCGAGGGGACAGGGGGCAAGATGAACACTGAAGCTTTCTTT. Its protein is CASSEGTGGKMNTEAFF. V and J are TRBV4-2 and TRBJ1-1; TRBD1 matches at 12 bases. V lost 5 bases to trimming and J lost 0 bases; unmatched junction nucleotides: 7. This CDR3 has 17 amino acids. Germline V gene sequence: CDR1 LGHNA, CDR2 YNFKEQ.